Described below is a single TCR beta chain sequence and its context. Its cognate antigen is unknown. The authors amplified TCR beta CDR3 regions, and they did so from RNA transcripts for repertoire sequencing. The workflow started with a first-round RT-PCR run with HTBI primers and then moved on to a second-round multiplex PCR. TCRdb independently ran MiXCR on the multiplex PCR reads; one entry per CDR3 protein. In the table there are 230,000 or so distinct CDR3 sequences, 45% to 55% of which are singletons. The sample comes from a study of Graves' ophthalmopathy and Graves' hyperthyroidism. Study-wide points: Progression of ophthalmopathy was predicted by the model with 60% to 71% sensitivity and about 72% specificity. Blood was where most expanded thyroid clonotypes above 0.001 frequency also turned up.

The TCR sequence derives from an adult man with Graves' ophthalmopathy. Sequenced material: peripheral blood.

DNA of the CDR3: TGCGCCAGCAGCCAAGTAGGGGGGCCCCAGCATTTT. Its protein product is CASSQVGGPQHF. The chain combines TRBV4-1 with TRBJ1-5; a possible D gene is TRBD1 (6 bases). Germline assignment: CDR1 MGHRA and CDR2 YSYEKL. The CDR3 runs to 12 residues. The ends were cut back, 1 base at V and 9 bases at J, with 7 bases in the middle.